One T cell receptor beta chain is described in this entry. Its antigen is currently not known. Base qualities are missing; no much larger clone stands one base away. These data belong to a study of PD-L1 blockade in urothelial cancer (TCRdb year 2017). Background on the whole study: Therapy was started around 2014 for all patients, and atezolizumab 1,200 mg was administered intravenously every 3 weeks. Blood samples were analyzed 3 weeks after the start of treatment (second dose) and 6 weeks after the start of treatment. Roughly 10 patients achieved durable clinical benefit and approximately 19 did not. Durable clinical benefit meant progression-free survival longer than 6 months, and TCR features were also tested against progression-free and overall survival. Pretreatment tumor samples, along with matched peripheral blood serially collected before and after atezolizumab treatment, were subjected to TCR sequencing. In the same patients, whole exome sequencing and RNA sequencing of pretreatment tumors were performed in addition to TCR sequencing. Around 29 patients had pretreatment blood TCR-seq, some 25 had at least one posttreatment blood collection, and some 25 had tumor TCR-seq. Blood samples gave median yields of approximately 130,000 T cells and some 84,000 unique TCRs, along with a median clonality of roughly 0.08. The study, an exploratory multi-omic analysis, examined somatic, immune and clinical correlates of response to PD-L1 blockade with atezolizumab in urothelial cancer. About nine tenths of the roughly 29 patients were males with bladder-origin urothelial cancer, and about 65% of the 29 reported a prior smoking history. An ECOG performance status of 0 or 1 was recorded for the patients, and 0 to 3 prior chemotherapy regimens had been received by the patients.

Synthetic TCR analog templates were spiked into each PCR to estimate absolute template abundance from read counts. The immunoSEQ assay used bias-controlled V and J gene primers to amplify TCRbeta CDR3 regions from genomic DNA. Rearranged TCRbeta segments were sequenced at approximately 20X coverage. For the original study's pipeline: Clustering was used to correct sequencing errors, and CDR3s were annotated against IMGT so that V, D and J genes could be assigned. Only productive TCRbeta rearrangements were used in downstream analyses, excluding out-of-frame or stop-codon sequences. To compute clonality, Shannon entropy was normalized by the log of the number of unique productive sequences and then subtracted from one. Clones differing between time points or between blood and tumor were identified by Fisher's exact test with Benjamini-Hochberg correction at adjusted p below 0.01. TCRdb re-hosts the immuneACCESS table, in-frame sequences only. Its copies lack some clones; in the studies checked, an unresolved V gene accounts for under half of them, and the cause for the rest is not known. V, J and clone size are those of that table, while D and trimming were read from the DNA. The sample table lists around 53,000 clones, around 85% of them with a count of one. Of the sample, 1.5% to 2% is held by the ten largest clones.

The time point label corresponds to: peripheral blood 6 weeks after treatment start. The cohort comprised more than 25 patients with locally advanced or metastatic urothelial carcinoma treated at Memorial Sloan Kettering on a trial protocol. Peripheral blood mononuclear cells were collected pretreatment and during treatment, with between 1 and 8 total time points obtained per patient. The Qiagen DNeasy Blood extraction kit was used to purify genomic DNA from total PBMCs and tumor samples. PBMCs were collected pretreatment and during treatment and were isolated and stored as previously described. The CDR3 goes from the cysteine to the phenylalanine over 16 residues. Only the CDR3 portion is preserved as DNA: 48 bases, with reading frame beginning at the first base. From a lookup of the germline V gene (reference sequence), CDR1 and CDR2 are SEHNR and FQNEAQ. The germline V end is reduced by 5 bases and the J end by 5 bases; junction bases left unmatched: 5.

General findings and caveats noted by the study authors: Among patients with durable benefit, tumor-associated TCR clones showed greater expansion in peripheral blood 3 weeks after treatment started (n of about 20, p = 0.022). Improved progression-free and overall survival was found to be associated with pretreatment peripheral blood TCR clonality below the median. Small sample size (n ≈ 30) and many exploratory analyses mean the results are intended to be hypothesis-generating.

The chain employs TRBV7-9 and TRBJ2-1; TRBD2 matches 14 bases in the middle. The sequence was obtained from a man over 45 with urothelial cancer. Sequenced here: PBMCs, sampled around atezolizumab (anti-PD-L1) treatment. The CDR3 loop reads CASSPRTSGRNNEQFF. The DNA sequence is TGTGCCAGCAGCCCCCGGACTAGCGGGAGGAACAATGAGCAGTTCTTC.